This T cell receptor (beta chain) was sequenced for a study of T-cell memory formation after mild COVID-19. Study-wide background: For the most part, TCR clusters were specific to one donor. Study-level findings and limits: Several responding clones turned up in pre-infection memory, indicating that cross-reactive memory may have taken part. Clonal second-wave expansions that peaked on day 37 had unconfirmed SARS-CoV-2 specificity.

From 5'RACE with constant-segment primers came TCR alpha and TCR beta cDNA libraries that carried sample barcodes and UMIs. TCRdb re-called the 5' RACE reads with MiXCR, one entry per CDR3 protein. The sample carries 50,000 or so distinct CDR3 sequences, 25% to 30% recorded once. In germline, CDR1 is MNHEY, CDR2 SVGEGT. Trimming cost V 6 bases and J 4 bases; bases outside gene matches: 7. The CDR3 sequence is 15 residues long. In its sample, this clonotype was seen a few times. What it recognizes is unknown. Sequencing input: PBMCs or a T cell subset sorted from them (not recorded which). This clonotype originated in a man aged 18 to 30 who had mild COVID-19 (a few samples of this study predate the infection). Cell type and time point are not known. The chain employs TRBV6-2 or TRBV6-3 and TRBJ2-3; 10 positions agree with TRBD1. The CDR3 loop reads CASSFGTGDSDTQYF. For the CDR3, the DNA is TGTGCCAGCAGCTTCGGGACAGGGGATTCAGATACGCAGTATTTT.